This TCR beta chain was captured by sequencing in a study of spatial heterogeneity in lung cancer. On the study more broadly: Tumor-region counts of TCR transcripts tracked strongly with a T cell module score from matched bulk RNA-seq. Findings of the study overall: Tumoral mutation counts were tracked by counts of expanded intratumoral alpha and beta TCRs. Ubiquitous expanded TCR counts tracked ubiquitous nonsynonymous mutations, and regional counts tracked regional ones.

Time point noted: sample taken at primary tumor resection. Tumor, nontumor lung or frozen PBMC supplied whole RNA that was sequenced unsorted. The CDR3 sequence is 14 residues long. Losses at the gene ends were 5 bases for V and 5 bases for J; bases not matched to a gene: 5. CDR1 is SGHAT, CDR2 FQDESV, per germline (reference sequence). By share, this clonotype counts as medium-sized. Its target is not known. Every molecule of TCR cDNA had its own unique molecular identifier. TCRdb re-called the 5' RACE reads with MiXCR, one entry per CDR3 protein. This table holds about 9,900 distinct CDR3 sequences, around 6% found once.

This rearrangement joins TRBV11-1 to TRBJ2-3; TRBD1 matches at 9 bases. Sample: lung tumor tissue, taken at surgery. This receptor was identified in a female donor with early-stage non-small cell lung cancer. The CDR3 coding sequence is TGTGCCAGCAGCCCCCCGACAGGGGGAGATACGCAGTATTTT. It translates to CASSPPTGGDTQYF.